Listed here are 20 T cell receptor beta chains from one sample, sequenced in a study of siplizumab effects on memory and regulatory T cells. The table came from immunoSEQ multiplex PCR; TCRdb's copy has only in-frame clones and leaves some out. The sample yields some 64,000 clones, 79% seen once. Sample: memory CD4+ T cells sorted from blood. Receptor source: a human donor in good health.

V usage is TRBV6-5 and J usage is TRBJ2-4; D is uncertain. Germline assignment: CDR1 MNHEY and CDR2 SVGAGI. Trimming stripped 3 bases from V and 5 bases from J, with 5 bases between. The CDR3 length is 12 residues. CDR3 loop: CASSYMENIQYF. For the CDR3, the DNA is TGTGCCAGCAGTTATATGGAAAACATTCAGTACTTC.

The chain carries TRBV27 and TRBJ2-5; TRBD1 aligns across 7 bases. V shed 5 bases, J shed 2 bases, and the junction held 5 bases outside the gene matches. The V gene's germline CDR1 is MNHEY and CDR2 SMNVEV (reference sequence). The CDR3 extends over 14 amino acids. The CDR3 DNA is TGTGCCAGCAGTCCGGGACAGCGTCAAGAGACCCAGTACTTC. Its protein is CASSPGQRQETQYF.

CDR3 sequence (DNA): TGTGCCAGCAGCCCTGGACAGTCGTTTAATGAAAAACTGTTTTTT. This sequence encodes CASSPGQSFNEKLFF. The V and J genes are TRBV6-5 and TRBJ1-4; D possibly corresponds to TRBD1 (6 bases). Germline CDR1 MNHEY, CDR2 SVGAGI. This CDR3 spans 15 amino acids. V was trimmed by 6 bases and J by 4 bases, leaving 15 bases between them.

This sequence joins TRBV19 and TRBJ1-5, with TRBD1 matching 10 bases. From germline, CDR1 is LNHDA and CDR2 SQIVND (reference sequence). V was pared by 4 bases and J by 3 bases, with 6 bases of the junction left unmatched. CDR3 length: 16 residues. The DNA of the CDR3 is TGTGCCAGTAGTACGCCGGGACAGGGGCCCAATCAGCCCCAGCATTTT. Translation: CASSTPGQGPNQPQHF.

This clone was seen a single time. This sequence joins TRBV12-5 and TRBJ1-2; 7 nucleotides align to TRBD1. Germline V CDR1 and CDR2: LGHNT, FRNRAP. Germline trimming cut 4 bases from V and 5 bases from J; bases unmatched to any gene: 4. This CDR3 comprises 13 residues. The CDR3 region is CASGSPGQYGYTF. DNA of the CDR3: TGTGCTAGTGGTTCGCCGGGACAGTATGGCTACACCTTC.

The V call is TRBV7-2, the J call TRBJ1-6; D is undetermined. Between the trimmed V and J ends, which lost 1 base and 13 bases, there was a span of 8 bases. CDR1 is SGHTA and CDR2 is FQGNSA in the germline V gene. The CDR3 consists of 12 residues. The CDR3 region is CASSLDGPPLHF. The CDR3 DNA reads as TGTGCCAGCAGCTTAGACGGCCCTCCCCTCCACTTT.

The chain links TRBV7-3 to TRBJ2-6; the D is unclear. This CDR3 contains 15 residues. Trimming cost V 5 bases and J 0 bases, with 8 bases left between them. Germline V gene lookup returns CDR1 SGHTA and CDR2 FQGTGA. CDR3 sequence: CASSPTHSGANVLTF. In nucleotides, the CDR3 is TGTGCCAGCAGCCCCACTCACTCTGGGGCCAACGTCCTGACTTTC.

The J gene is TRBJ2-7, the V gene TRBV6-5, with D perhaps assigned TRBD1 or TRBD2 (6 bases each). CDR1 is MNHEY, CDR2 SVGAGI, per germline. V dropped 5 bases and J dropped 7 bases, with 12 bases sitting between them. The CDR3 totals 12 residues. The CDR3 region is CASSRGDNEQYF. The DNA of the CDR3 is TGTGCCAGCAGTAGGGGGGATAATGAGCAGTACTTC.

This chain joins TRBV28 and TRBJ2-5, with D unclear. The J call may be in error: the DNA end matches TRBJ2-7 better. This CDR3 comprises 14 residues. In germline, CDR1 is MDHEN, CDR2 SYDVKM. DNA for the CDR3: TGTGCCAGCAGTTTTTTTTCAGGTACCTACGAGCAGTACTTC. Translation gives CASSFFSGTYEQYF.

To note about this clone: The junction departs from germline at one end; a sequencing error may be responsible. Other DNA sequences of this sample code for an identical CDR3. The rearrangement joins TRBV10-3 to TRBJ1-5; the D gene is possibly TRBD1 (6 bases). Germline lookup yields CDR1 ENHRY and CDR2 SYGVKD. CDR3 length: 16 amino acids. The CDR3: CAISESAGQKNQPQHF. CDR3 nucleotide sequence: TGTGCCATCAGTGAGTCAGCCGGACAGAAGAATCAACCCCAGCATTTT.

This clone was seen just once. The rearrangement links TRBV7-3 to TRBJ2-5; 11 positions agree with TRBD2. The germline gives CDR1 SGHTA, CDR2 FQGTGA. There are 15 residues in the CDR3. V lost 5 bases and J lost 8; bases outside the gene matches: 10. The CDR3: CASSVIAGGQETQYF. The CDR3 bases are TGTGCCAGCAGCGTCATAGCGGGGGGGCAGGAAACCCAGTACTTC.

The V gene is TRBV19, the J gene TRBJ1-2; a weak D match, TRBD1 (6 bases). Germline CDR1 LNHDA, CDR2 SQIVND (reference sequence). V dropped 5 bases and J dropped 8 bases, with 18 bases sitting between them. The CDR3 is 14 amino acids. The CDR3 DNA follows: TGTGCCAGTAGTTTAGGACAGACTGCGGGAGGCTACACCTTC. This sequence encodes CASSLGQTAGGYTF.

The chain has TRBV7-6 and TRBJ2-3; the match to TRBD2 covers 9 bases. The CDR3 runs to 16 residues. CDR1 and CDR2 from the germline V gene are SGHVS and FNYEAQ. V lost 5 bases, J lost 0 bases, and 6 bases stayed unmatched. The CDR3 region has the DNA TGTGCCAGCAGCGTATTAGCGGGGGCTAGCACAGATACGCAGTATTTT. Protein: CASSVLAGASTDTQYF.

The J gene is TRBJ1-6, the V gene TRBV12-5, with D possibly matching TRBD1 (5 bases). CDR1 is LGHNT, CDR2 FRNRAP, per germline. The length of the CDR3 is 13 residues. Trimming left V 8 bases short and J 7 bases short, with 12 bases between. The CDR3 DNA sequence: TGTGCTAGTTCTGCAGAGGGGAATTCACCCCTCCACTTT. Translation gives CASSAEGNSPLHF.

The rearrangement links TRBV6-1 to TRBJ2-7; possibly TRBD2 for D (5 bases). Germline V lookup: CDR1 MNHNS, CDR2 SASEGT. The CDR3 covers 13 residues. The V gene lost 9 bases and the J gene lost 2 bases, with 14 bases spanning the gap. The CDR3 region is CASTAAMTYEQYF. CDR3 sequence (DNA): TGTGCCAGTACAGCGGCCATGACCTACGAGCAGTACTTC.

The chain has TRBV6-5 and TRBJ1-5, with D unclear. V lost 4 bases, J lost 2 bases, and 6 bases lay in between. CDR3 length equals 13 residues. Germline V lookup: CDR1 MNHEY, CDR2 SVGAGI. CDR3 bases: TGTGCCAGCAGTTTGCAGGGCAATCAGCCCCAGCATTTT. Translated, it gives CASSLQGNQPQHF.

The rearrangement joins TRBV10-3 to TRBJ1-2, with D perhaps TRBD1 (5 bases). Trimming pared 0 bases from V and 2 bases from J, leaving 10 bases between. CDR1 and CDR2 from the germline V gene are ENHRY and SYGVKD. This CDR3 region has 15 residues. CDR3 in DNA: TGTGCCATCAGTGAGTCGGGGACGAAAAACTATGGCTACACCTTC. The encoded protein is CAISESGTKNYGYTF.

The CDR3 here is CASSRDRNEQFF. Here the CDR3 DNA reads TGTGCCAGCAGCCGGGACAGGAATGAGCAGTTCTTC. The chain employs TRBV11-1 and TRBJ2-1, with 8 bases that match TRBD1. Germline CDR1 reads SGHAT; CDR2 reads FQDESV (reference sequence). Unmatched junction bases numbered 1, after V lost 5 bases and J lost 7 bases. The CDR3 extends over 12 amino acids.

J is TRBJ2-3 and V is TRBV5-1; D perhaps matches TRBD1 (5 bases). Germline CDR1 SGHRS, CDR2 YFSETQ. The CDR3 totals 14 residues. The V gene lost 0 bases and the J gene lost 2 bases, with 7 bases spanning the gap. Here the CDR3 reads CASSLGTLTDTQYF. The CDR3 nucleotides read TGCGCCAGCAGCTTGGGGACACTCACAGATACGCAGTATTTT.

The J gene is TRBJ1-1, the V gene TRBV5-1; D gene unclear. The CDR3 is 15 residues long. Germline V gives CDR1 SGHRS, CDR2 YFSETQ. The V gene lost 3 bases and the J gene lost 1 base, with 13 bases spanning the gap. The CDR3 loop reads CASSSNGSPNTEAFF. The CDR3 nucleotides read TGCGCCAGCAGCTCCAACGGCAGCCCGAACACTGAAGCTTTCTTT. Supplemented by reference TRBV5-1 and TRBJ1-1, the full variable domain reads KAGVTQTPRYLIKTRGQQVTLSCSPISGHRSVSWYQQTPGQGLQFLFEYFSETQRNKGNFPGRFSGRQFSNSRSEMNVSTLELGDSALYLCASSSNGSPNTEAFFGQGTRLTVV.